These T cell receptor beta chains were read from a single sample in a study of T cell changes during pregnancy in multiple sclerosis. Sequenced by immunoSEQ multiplex PCR; TCRdb stores in-frame clones only, minus some. The sample carries about 100,000 clones, approximately 90% recorded once. The material was peripheral blood, obtained after pregnancy. Receptor source: a female donor with multiple sclerosis, enrolled in a pregnancy study. Both conserved end residues are part of each CDR3. D genes are given only for firm matches. Some rows mark clone size as missing; the rest say once, few, many or name a class of expanded clone.

V gene: TRBV5-1
J gene: TRBJ1-3
clone size: -
D gene: -
CDR3 DNA: TGCGCCAGCAGCTTGGGCGGAAGACCAGGAAACACCATATATTTT
CDR3 protein: CASSLGGRPGNTIYF

V gene: TRBV5-5
J gene: TRBJ1-1
clone size: -
D gene: -
CDR3 DNA: TGTGCCAGCAGCCTTACACTGACCGGGGTTCGCCAAGCTTTCTTT
CDR3 protein: CASSLTLTGVRQAFF

V gene: TRBV5-1
J gene: TRBJ2-1
clone size: -
D gene: TRBD2
CDR3 DNA: TGCGCCAGCAGTTCATTAGCGGGGGTTACCTACAATGAGCAGTTCTTC
CDR3 protein: CASSSLAGVTYNEQFF

V gene: TRBV7-6
J gene: TRBJ2-1
clone size: -
D gene: -
CDR3 DNA: TGTGCCAGCAGCTCGACAGAGTACAATGAGCAGTTCTTC
CDR3 protein: CASSSTEYNEQFF

V gene: TRBV5-8
J gene: TRBJ1-5
clone size: once
D gene: -
CDR3 DNA: TGTGCCAGCAGCTTATACAGGGAGGGCCAGCCCCAGCATTTT
CDR3 protein: CASSLYREGQPQHF

V gene: TRBV27
J gene: TRBJ1-2
clone size: once
D gene: -
CDR3 DNA: TGTGCCAGCAGTTTGCGCAGGGGAGTCTATGGCTACACCTTC
CDR3 protein: CASSLRRGVYGYTF

V gene: TRBV11-2
J gene: TRBJ2-7
clone size: -
D gene: -
CDR3 DNA: TGTGCCAGCAGCTCAGGACAAGTCCACGAGCAGTACTTC
CDR3 protein: CASSSGQVHEQYF

V gene: TRBV11-2
J gene: TRBJ2-3
clone size: -
D gene: TRBD2
CDR3 DNA: TGTGCCAGCAGCTTAAGCGGTAGCGGGAGGTACGATACGCAGTATTTT
CDR3 protein: CASSLSGSGRYDTQYF

V gene: TRBV6-4
J gene: TRBJ2-3
clone size: -
D gene: TRBD2
CDR3 DNA: TGTGCCAGCAGTGCTCGGGCGGGGGGCACAGATACGCAGTATTTT
CDR3 protein: CASSARAGGTDTQYF

V gene: TRBV30
J gene: TRBJ1-2
clone size: -
D gene: -
CDR3 DNA: TGTGCCTGGAGTGTACGGGTCCGGGACTGGCATTATGGCTACACCTTC
CDR3 protein: CAWSVRVRDWHYGYTF

V gene: TRBV4-1
J gene: TRBJ1-1
clone size: -
D gene: -
CDR3 DNA: TGCGCCAGCAGCCAAATCTCATTTTGGAGGGGTGTGCAGAACACTGAAGCTTTCTTT
CDR3 protein: CASSQISFWRGVQNTEAFF

V gene: TRBV28
J gene: TRBJ1-3
clone size: -
D gene: -
CDR3 DNA: TGTGCCAGCACCCTCACCGTTGGCGGAAACACCATATATTTT
CDR3 protein: CASTLTVGGNTIYF

V gene: TRBV19
J gene: TRBJ1-5
clone size: -
D gene: -
CDR3 DNA: TGTGCCAGTACCCTTCGGGAGGCCTCTAGCAATCAGCCCCAGCATTTT
CDR3 protein: CASTLREASSNQPQHF

V gene: TRBV7-2
J gene: TRBJ1-1
clone size: few
D gene: -
CDR3 DNA: TGTGCCAGCAGCTCCCCCCGCATCCGAGTTAGTGAAGCTTTCTTT
CDR3 protein: CASSSPRIRVSEAFF

V gene: TRBV2
J gene: TRBJ2-7
clone size: -
D gene: -
CDR3 DNA: TGTGCCAGCGATACAGGATGGAACGAGCAGTACTTC
CDR3 protein: CASDTGWNEQYF

V gene: TRBV11-3
J gene: TRBJ2-7
clone size: -
D gene: TRBD2
CDR3 DNA: TGTGCCAGCAGCTCCCGGACTAGCGGGGGATACGACGAGCAGTACTTC
CDR3 protein: CASSSRTSGGYDEQYF

V gene: TRBV5-1
J gene: TRBJ2-2
clone size: once
D gene: -
CDR3 DNA: TGCGCCAGCCCCAGCTTCGTACTACTTCCTACCGGGGAGCTGTTTTTT
CDR3 protein: CASPSFVLLPTGELFF

V gene: TRBV2
J gene: TRBJ2-3
clone size: -
D gene: -
CDR3 DNA: TGTGCCAGCCAGTCTACGCAGTATTTT
CDR3 protein: CASQSTQYF

V gene: TRBV19
J gene: TRBJ1-2
clone size: -
D gene: TRBD1
CDR3 DNA: TGTGCCAGTAGTAACAGGGGGCGGCGAGGCTACACCTTC
CDR3 protein: CASSNRGRRGYTF

V gene: TRBV9
J gene: TRBJ1-2
clone size: -
D gene: -
CDR3 DNA: TGTGCCAGCAGCTTTCGGAGTAACTATGGCTACACCTTC
CDR3 protein: CASSFRSNYGYTF

V gene: TRBV15
J gene: TRBJ2-1
clone size: -
D gene: TRBD2
CDR3 DNA: TGTGCCACCAGCAGAGATCTAGCGGACGGATACAATGAGCAGTTCTTC
CDR3 protein: CATSRDLADGYNEQFF

V gene: TRBV11-3
J gene: TRBJ1-1
clone size: -
D gene: -
CDR3 DNA: TGTGCCAGCAGTCTTACATCACAGACGAACACTGAAGCTTTCTTT
CDR3 protein: CASSLTSQTNTEAFF

V gene: TRBV7-9
J gene: TRBJ2-5
clone size: -
D gene: TRBD2
CDR3 DNA: TGTGCCAGCAGCTCCCAAGGCGGGGGGGAGACCCAGTACTTC
CDR3 protein: CASSSQGGGETQYF

V gene: TRBV6-5
J gene: TRBJ1-1
clone size: -
D gene: TRBD1
CDR3 DNA: TGTGCCAGCAGTACCACCGGGACAGGGAATACTGAAGCTTTCTTT
CDR3 protein: CASSTTGTGNTEAFF

V gene: TRBV11-3
J gene: TRBJ1-2
clone size: -
D gene: -
CDR3 DNA: TGTGCCAGCAGCCTGACAGCCCGCCCCGACTATGGCTACACCTTC
CDR3 protein: CASSLTARPDYGYTF

V gene: TRBV25-1
J gene: TRBJ1-3
clone size: -
D gene: TRBD1
CDR3 DNA: TGTGCCAGCAGTTCAAAAGACAGGGGGAAAGGAAACACCATATATTTT
CDR3 protein: CASSSKDRGKGNTIYF